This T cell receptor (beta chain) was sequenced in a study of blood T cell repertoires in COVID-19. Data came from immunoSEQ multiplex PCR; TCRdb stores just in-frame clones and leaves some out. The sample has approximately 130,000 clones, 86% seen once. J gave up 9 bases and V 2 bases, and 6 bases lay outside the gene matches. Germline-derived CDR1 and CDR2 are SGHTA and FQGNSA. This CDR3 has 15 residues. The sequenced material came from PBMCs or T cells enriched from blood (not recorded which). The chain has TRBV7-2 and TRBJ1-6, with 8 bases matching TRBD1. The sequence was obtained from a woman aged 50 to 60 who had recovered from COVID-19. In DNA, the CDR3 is TGTGCCAGCAGCTTACGGACAGGGTTAGGTTCACCCCTCCACTTT. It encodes CASSLRTGLGSPLHF.